The 23 T cell receptor beta chains below were found in one sample sequenced in a study of blood T cell repertoires in COVID-19. Sequenced by immunoSEQ multiplex PCR; TCRdb stores in-frame clones only, minus some. The repertoire consists of about 250,000 clones, with approximately 84% occurring once and the leading ten covering around 4%. The sample comprised peripheral blood. The receptors originated from a man between 50 and 59 years old with acute or convalescent COVID-19.

This clone was recorded only once. The CDR3 region has the DNA TGTGCCAGCAGCTCCCTCGACAGAGTAGATTCACCCCTCCACTTT. Encoded protein: CASSSLDRVDSPLHF. The chain couples TRBV7-3 to TRBJ1-6; perhaps TRBD1 as D (5 bases). Trimming cost V 4 bases and J 8 bases, with 15 bases left between them. Germline V gene lookup returns CDR1 SGHTA and CDR2 FQGTGA. The CDR3 runs 15 residues.

The sample holds a few counts of this clone. The V call is TRBV27, the J call TRBJ2-1, with 11 nucleotides matching TRBD2. The V segment lost 0 bases and the J segment 8 bases; nucleotides outside the gene matches: 9. Germline V gene lookup returns CDR1 MNHEY and CDR2 SMNVEV (reference sequence). This CDR3 has 17 amino acids. This chain's CDR3 is CASSLSGGLAGRDEQFF. CDR3 DNA: TGTGCCAGCAGTTTATCGGGAGGACTAGCGGGTCGGGATGAGCAGTTCTTC.

This chain uses TRBV2 with TRBJ1-1, with TRBD1 matching 7 bases. The ends lost 5 bases at V and 4 bases at J; junction bases unmatched: 4. The CDR3 length is 13 residues. Per germline, CDR1 SNHLY and CDR2 FYNNEI. The CDR3 protein is CASSSQGPTEAFF. The CDR3 DNA is TGTGCCAGCAGTTCACAGGGGCCCACTGAAGCTTTCTTT. Variable domain in full (rest from reference TRBV2 and TRBJ1-1): EPEVTQTPSHQVTQMGQEVILRCVPISNHLYFYWYRQILGQKVEFLVSFYNNEISEKSEIFDDQFSVERPDGSNFTLKIRSTKLEDSAMYFCASSSQGPTEAFFGQGTRLTVV.

The chain recombines TRBV9 with TRBJ2-2; TRBD2 is a possible D gene (5 bases). The CDR3 is 13 residues long. Germline V CDR1 and CDR2: SGDLS, YYNGEE. V was shortened by 6 bases and J by 3 bases, with 9 bases between the two germline ends. CDR3 sequence reads: CASNAEDTGELFF. CDR3 DNA: TGTGCCAGCAACGCGGAGGACACCGGGGAGCTGTTTTTT.

This clone was seen a handful of times. This chain connects TRBV12-3 or TRBV12-4 to TRBJ1-5; perhaps TRBD1 as D (5 bases). There are 13 residues in the CDR3. Trimming left V 3 bases short and J 4 bases short, with 7 bases between. CDR3 nucleotides: TGTGCCAGCAGTTTCAGGGTTAATCAGCCCCAGCATTTT. As protein: CASSFRVNQPQHF.

This clone was counted a few times. V is TRBV5-1 and J is TRBJ1-6; D not certain. The CDR3 is 16 residues long. Deletions cut 3 bases from V and 1 base from J, with 11 bases between. The V gene's germline CDR1 is SGHRS and CDR2 YFSETQ. This chain's CDR3 is CASSYDGVSYNSPLHF. As DNA, the CDR3 is TGCGCCAGCAGCTACGACGGGGTGTCCTATAATTCACCCCTCCACTTT.

This rearrangement joins TRBV2 to TRBJ2-1, with 10 bases aligning to TRBD2. This CDR3 has 15 residues. Germline-derived CDR1 and CDR2 are SNHLY and FYNNEI. The V segment lost 11 bases and the J segment 8 bases; nucleotides outside the gene matches: 15. CDR3 sequence: CAGSPFSGGRDEQFF. Here the CDR3 DNA reads TGTGCCGGCTCCCCATTTAGCGGGGGGCGGGATGAGCAGTTCTTC.

The chain has TRBV30 and TRBJ1-3; 7 nucleotides line up with TRBD1. V shed 2 bases and J 3 bases; nucleotides not matched to a gene: 4. This CDR3 has 14 residues. Germline assignment: CDR1 GTSNPN and CDR2 SVGIG (reference sequence). The CDR3 coding sequence is TGTGCCTGGAGTTCGGGACAGAGTGGAAACACCATATATTTT. Translated, it gives CAWSSGQSGNTIYF.

This clone was seen only a few times. The rearrangement links TRBV4-1 to TRBJ1-1; the D gene is possibly TRBD1 (5 bases). This CDR3 spans 14 amino acids. Germline CDR1 is MGHRA and CDR2 is YSYEKL. Trimming stripped 2 bases from V and 1 base from J, with 8 bases between. Here the CDR3 reads CASSQRQRNTEAFF. DNA of the CDR3: TGCGCCAGCAGCCAAAGACAGAGGAACACTGAAGCTTTCTTT.

This clone was found once. As DNA, the CDR3 is TGTGCCATCAGTGCGTCGTGGGGGGGCACCGGGGAGCTGTTTTTT. Translation gives CAISASWGGTGELFF. The chain carries TRBV10-3 and TRBJ2-2; 7 bases are a match to TRBD2. The ends lost 4 bases at V and 4 bases at J; junction bases unmatched: 6. Per germline, CDR1 ENHRY and CDR2 SYGVKD. The CDR3 is made up of 15 amino acids.

In nucleotides, the CDR3 is TGTGCCAGCAGCTTAAGGGGTGGAAACACCATATATTTT. Its protein product is CASSLRGGNTIYF. The chain recombines TRBV13 with TRBJ1-3; D perhaps matches TRBD1 (5 bases). The germline CDR1 and CDR2 sequences are PRHDT and FYEKMQ (reference sequence). This CDR3 region has 13 residues. The V end was cut by 2 bases, the J end by 3 bases, with 5 bases between.

This chain links TRBV5-6 with TRBJ1-1; no firm D call. The V gene lost 1 base and the J gene lost 3 bases, with 10 bases spanning the gap. Germline CDR1 is SGHDT and CDR2 is YYEEEE. This CDR3 comprises 14 residues. CDR3 region: CASSLLAVDTEAFF. The CDR3 nucleotides are TGTGCCAGCAGCTTGCTCGCGGTGGACACTGAAGCTTTCTTT.

The chain joins TRBV7-3 to TRBJ1-2; D is unclear. The germline V and J ends were trimmed by 2 bases and 7 bases, with 11 bases remaining between them. Germline-derived CDR1 and CDR2 are SGHTA and FQGTGA. CDR3 length: 13 residues. This CDR3 reads CASSLERGGGYTF. The DNA for the CDR3 is TGTGCCAGCAGCTTAGAGCGGGGAGGTGGCTACACCTTC.

This clone was detected once. The chain couples TRBV30 to TRBJ2-5; 10 bases align to TRBD2. Losses at the gene ends were 4 bases for V and 4 bases for J; bases not matched to a gene: 3. Looked up from germline, CDR1 is GTSNPN and CDR2 is SVGIG (reference sequence). The CDR3 sequence is 13 residues long. The CDR3 sequence: CAWTSGSGETQYF. The DNA of the CDR3 is TGTGCCTGGACTAGCGGGAGCGGAGAGACCCAGTACTTC.

The genes are TRBV6-5 and TRBJ1-5; unclear D gene. Germline values: CDR1 MNHEY, CDR2 SVGAGI. Trimming stripped 2 bases from V and 0 bases from J, with 8 bases between. This CDR3 spans 15 amino acids. Here the CDR3 DNA reads TGTGCCAGCAGTTACAGTCAGTATAGCAATCAGCCCCAGCATTTT. This encodes CASSYSQYSNQPQHF.

The chain couples TRBV6-6 to TRBJ1-5, with no clear D. The V end lost 5 bases, the J end lost 0 bases, and 5 bases lay between the germline ends. The CDR3 is 13 amino acids. CDR1 MNHNY and CDR2 SVGAGI come from the germline V gene (reference sequence). The CDR3 spells CASSPYSNQPQHF. For the CDR3, the DNA is TGTGCCAGCAGTCCTTATAGCAATCAGCCCCAGCATTTT.

This clone was observed a few times. The chain links TRBV14 to TRBJ2-3; 9 nucleotides agree with TRBD2. This CDR3 is built from 15 residues. Per the germline V gene, CDR1 is SGHDN and CDR2 is FVKESK. Losses at the gene ends were 4 bases for V and 3 bases for J; bases not matched to a gene: 5. The CDR3 region has the DNA TGTGCCAGCAGCCCGAAGCGGGGGGCGACAGATACGCAGTATTTT. The encoded protein is CASSPKRGATDTQYF.

The chain uses TRBV4-2 and TRBJ2-2; 11 bases match TRBD2. V shed 4 bases, J shed 4 bases, and the junction held 8 bases outside the gene matches. The CDR3 consists of 17 residues. Germline loops: CDR1 LGHNA, CDR2 YNFKEQ. CDR3 sequence (DNA): TGTGCCAGCAGCCGAGACGTAGCGGGAGGGGTCACCGGGGAGCTGTTTTTT. As protein: CASSRDVAGGVTGELFF.

This clone showed up just a few times. The rearrangement links TRBV5-6 to TRBJ1-6; 10 nucleotides match TRBD1. The CDR3 runs to 14 residues. V lost 5 bases, J lost 13 bases, and 9 bases stayed unmatched. Germline CDR1 is SGHDT and CDR2 is YYEEEE. CDR3 in amino acids: CASRSGTGVSPLHF. CDR3 nucleotides: TGTGCCAGCAGATCCGGGACAGGGGTTTCGCCCCTCCACTTT.

This clone was seen a few times. The identical CDR3 is also encoded by other nucleotide sequences in the sample. This chain links TRBV9 with TRBJ2-7, with 12 positions matching TRBD1. V was pared by 3 bases and J by 4 bases, with 2 bases of the junction left unmatched. The length of the CDR3 is 14 residues. Germline lookup yields CDR1 SGDLS and CDR2 YYNGEE. CDR3 sequence (DNA): TGTGCCAGCAGCGAGGGACAGGGGGCTTACGAGCAGTACTTC. Protein sequence: CASSEGQGAYEQYF. Supplemented by reference TRBV9 and TRBJ2-7, the full variable domain reads DSGVTQTPKHLITATGQRVTLRCSPRSGDLSVYWYQQSLDQGLQFLIQYYNGEERAKGNILERFSAQQFPDLHSELNLSSLELGDSALYFCASSEGQGAYEQYFGPGTRLTVT.

V usage is TRBV9 and J usage is TRBJ2-2; TRBD1 agrees at 9 bases. J gave up 6 bases and V 2 bases, and 11 bases lay outside the gene matches. CDR3 length: 17 amino acids. Germline V CDR1 and CDR2: SGDLS, YYNGEE. CDR3 nucleotide sequence: TGTGCCAGCAGCGTGACGGCCGGGACAGGGCTTGCCGGGGAGCTGTTTTTT. Amino acid sequence: CASSVTAGTGLAGELFF.

The chain is built from TRBV19 and TRBJ2-1, with TRBD2 matching over 9 bases. Looked up from germline, CDR1 is LNHDA and CDR2 is SQIVND (reference sequence). V lost 5 bases and J lost 8; bases outside the gene matches: 7. The CDR3 consists of 14 residues. The CDR3 sequence is CASSLAGKVDEQFF. CDR3 DNA sequence: TGTGCCAGTAGTCTAGCGGGGAAGGTCGATGAGCAGTTCTTC.

This clone was recorded at least ten times. The genes are TRBV7-9 and TRBJ2-1; tentative D call: TRBD2 (6 bases). Trimming stripped 4 bases from V and 7 bases from J, with 20 bases between. The CDR3 spans 16 residues. Germline values: CDR1 SEHNR, CDR2 FQNEAQ (reference sequence). The CDR3 coding sequence is TGTGCCAGCAGCTCCTTCCGCGGGGTGACGTGGAATGAGCAGTTCTTC. Protein: CASSSFRGVTWNEQFF.